This T cell receptor (beta chain) is from a study of CXCR4 blockade with PD-1 therapy in pancreatic cancer. Notes on this clone: Its antigen is not known.

V was cut by 0 bases and J by 5 bases, with 15 bases left in between. Germline CDR1 reads LGHNT; CDR2 reads FRNRAP. CDR3 length: 16 amino acids. The study's findings and limits: Tumors were clonally expanded, mean 0.14 versus 0.05 in healthy blood.

Method: immunoSEQ multiplex PCR; TCRdb's copy keeps in-frame clones and lacks some. Among about 17,000 clones listed, about 72% were seen once. Sequences were obtained from tumor tissue. The TCR originated in a human donor with pancreatic ductal adenocarcinoma. This chain uses TRBV12-5 with TRBJ2-3, with a tentative D call TRBD2 (6 bases). CDR3 coding DNA: TGTGCTAGTGGTTTGGTAGGAGGGAGAGGAGGAGATACGCAGTATTTT. Its translation is CASGLVGGRGGDTQYF.